The present TCR beta chain was sequenced within a study of blood T cell repertoires in COVID-19. Per the original data handling: Reference gene primers were amplified, and this amplification served to estimate nucleated cell counts. Assay: immunoSEQ multiplex PCR; the TCRdb copy retains only in-frame clones and omits some. The V and J calls and clone size are taken from that table; D and trimming were inferred from the DNA. The table shows roughly 250,000 clones, with approximately 90% occurring only once. Per germline, CDR1 SNHLY and CDR2 FYNNEI. This CDR3 has 13 residues. With V trimmed by 8 bases and J by 7 bases, 5 bases remained unmatched. Participants spanned ages 18 to 89 years and resided in roughly 22 US areas. Clinical history as reported by participants underpinned cohort assignment. Recovered status in Cohort 3 required two negative PCRs, clearance, or symptom resolution.

This TCR came from a middle-aged man who had recovered from COVID-19. Input material: PBMCs or T cells enriched from blood (not recorded which). The V call is TRBV2, the J call TRBJ1-4; the match to TRBD1 covers 9 bases. This chain's CDR3 is CASARDRAEKLFF. In DNA, the CDR3 is TGTGCCAGCGCGCGGGACAGGGCTGAAAAACTGTTTTTT.